This T cell receptor beta chain was sequenced during a study of cytomegalovirus exposure and HLA in healthy donors. Germline V CDR1 and CDR2: SGHTA, FQGTGA. The CDR3 spans 14 residues. Notes on the study in general: Compared with the approximately 700-donor mean, an Asian-associated ancestry cluster reportedly had fewer N-insertions, according to a later analysis. Around 160 TCR beta chains were listed as cytomegalovirus-associated.

The sample holds a few counts of this clone. Its antigen remains unidentified. Compared with germline, one end of the junction differs, possibly owing to a read error. PCR involved 60 Vbeta and 13 Jbeta primers. Profiled with immunoSEQ multiplex PCR; TCRdb holds only in-frame clones, not every one. The sample consists of approximately 150,000 clones, 75% to 85% of them appearing once. The rearrangement joins TRBV7-3 to TRBJ2-5; a weak D match, TRBD1 (5 bases). Input material: PBMCs. This TCR came from a man aged 25-45 years in good health and CMV-seronegative. The CDR3 region is CASSSGDSQGTQYF. The CDR3 DNA reads TGTGCCAGCAGTTCCGGCGACAGTCAAGGGACCCAGTACTTC.